Listed below are T cell receptor beta chains from one sample, sequenced in a study of T cell responses to AZD1222 COVID-19 vaccine. Measured with immunoSEQ multiplex PCR; TCRdb has only the in-frame clones, and not every one. Of 95,000 to 150,000 clones listed, roughly 90% were seen once; the top ten hold 14%. Sequencing used peripheral blood, obtained on day 0 of AZD1222 vaccination. All receptors derive from an adult in good health. Each CDR3 is given with its conserved first and last residue. D genes are given only for firm matches. Size tells how often a clone was seen (once, few, many) or the class of an expanded clone, and some rows leave it out.

abundance: .
d_gene: .
v_gene: TRBV24-1
j_gene: TRBJ1-4
CDR3nt: TGTGCCACCAGTGATTTAATGGGGGAAAAACTGTTTTTT
CDR3aa: CATSDLMGEKLFF

abundance: .
d_gene: .
v_gene: TRBV27
j_gene: TRBJ2-5
CDR3nt: TGTGCCAGCAGTTTCGGGATTTCACAAGAGACCCAGTACTTC
CDR3aa: CASSFGISQETQYF

abundance: .
d_gene: TRBD2
v_gene: TRBV19
j_gene: TRBJ2-3
CDR3nt: TGTGCCAGTACCCCGGATAGCGGGGGCCTCCGGGATACGCAGTATTTT
CDR3aa: CASTPDSGGLRDTQYF

abundance: .
d_gene: .
v_gene: TRBV7-8
j_gene: TRBJ1-6
CDR3nt: TGTGCCAGCAGCTTAGCGTTCAGTTCTAATTCACCCCTCCACTTT
CDR3aa: CASSLAFSSNSPLHF

abundance: .
d_gene: .
v_gene: TRBV7-2
j_gene: TRBJ2-5
CDR3nt: TGTGCCAGCAGCCCTACCTGGGGGGCCCACGAGACCCAGTACTTC
CDR3aa: CASSPTWGAHETQYF

abundance: .
d_gene: .
v_gene: TRBV6-1
j_gene: TRBJ2-5
CDR3nt: TGTGCCAGCCGTGAAGAGGGGGGGGCGGAAGAGACCCAGTACTTC
CDR3aa: CASREEGGAEETQYF

abundance: .
d_gene: TRBD1
v_gene: TRBV7-2
j_gene: TRBJ1-2
CDR3nt: TGTGCCAGCAGCCCGGACAGGGACCCCCGATCCTATGGCTACACCTTC
CDR3aa: CASSPDRDPRSYGYTF

abundance: .
d_gene: .
v_gene: TRBV4-3
j_gene: TRBJ2-1
CDR3nt: TGCGCCAGCAGCCAAGTATACAACTCCTACAATGAGCAGTTCTTC
CDR3aa: CASSQVYNSYNEQFF

abundance: once
d_gene: .
v_gene: TRBV30
j_gene: TRBJ1-6
CDR3nt: TGTGCCTGGAAGTCGGGCAGCCCCAGGGACAATTCACCCCTCCACTTT
CDR3aa: CAWKSGSPRDNSPLHF

abundance: .
d_gene: TRBD1
v_gene: TRBV15
j_gene: TRBJ1-2
CDR3nt: TGTGCCACCAGCAGAGGACAGGGTCGGGACTATGGCTACACCTTC
CDR3aa: CATSRGQGRDYGYTF

abundance: .
d_gene: TRBD2
v_gene: TRBV7-9
j_gene: TRBJ2-3
CDR3nt: TGTGCCAGCAGCTCTTGGGGTAGCGGGGTAGATGATGCGCAGTATTTT
CDR3aa: CASSSWGSGVDDAQYF

abundance: .
d_gene: TRBD1
v_gene: TRBV6-6
j_gene: TRBJ2-7
CDR3nt: TGTGCCAGCCGGCGACAGGGCGCCTACGAGCAGTACTTC
CDR3aa: CASRRQGAYEQYF

abundance: .
d_gene: .
v_gene: TRBV6-5
j_gene: TRBJ1-3
CDR3nt: TGTGCCAGCAGCCCAGGACTGATCGGAGGCACCATATATTTT
CDR3aa: CASSPGLIGGTIYF

abundance: .
d_gene: TRBD1
v_gene: TRBV6-2/TRBV6-3
j_gene: TRBJ2-3
CDR3nt: TGTGCCAGCAGTTACCGCGGGACAGGGACAGATACGCAGTATTTT
CDR3aa: CASSYRGTGTDTQYF

abundance: .
d_gene: .
v_gene: TRBV6-5
j_gene: TRBJ1-2
CDR3nt: TGTGCCAGCAGTTACTCTGCACCGAGGAACTATGGCTACACCTTC
CDR3aa: CASSYSAPRNYGYTF

abundance: .
d_gene: .
v_gene: TRBV5-1
j_gene: TRBJ2-5
CDR3nt: TGCGCCAGCAGCTTGGGGACAGGAGGGGAGACCCAGTACTTC
CDR3aa: CASSLGTGGETQYF

abundance: once
d_gene: TRBD1
v_gene: TRBV7-2
j_gene: TRBJ1-3
CDR3nt: TGTGCCAGCAGCTTATCTCAGGGGGCCTCTTCTGGAAACACCATATATTTT
CDR3aa: CASSLSQGASSGNTIYF

abundance: .
d_gene: TRBD2
v_gene: TRBV6-4
j_gene: TRBJ2-3
CDR3nt: TGTGCCAGCAGTGACTCGGCGGGGGGCGGCACAGATACGCAGTATTTT
CDR3aa: CASSDSAGGGTDTQYF

abundance: .
d_gene: TRBD1
v_gene: TRBV24-1
j_gene: TRBJ2-5
CDR3nt: TGTGCCACCAGTGATTCCCCAACCCGAACAGGGGGCGAAGAGACCCAGTACTTC
CDR3aa: CATSDSPTRTGGEETQYF

abundance: .
d_gene: .
v_gene: TRBV5-1
j_gene: TRBJ1-6
CDR3nt: TGCGCCAGCAGCGCTGATCCGACTAAACCGAATTCACCCCTCCACTTT
CDR3aa: CASSADPTKPNSPLHF

abundance: .
d_gene: .
v_gene: TRBV6-2/TRBV6-3
j_gene: TRBJ1-6
CDR3nt: TGTGCCAGCAGTTACTCCCGGGACCGAGGTTCACCCCTCCACTTT
CDR3aa: CASSYSRDRGSPLHF

abundance: .
d_gene: .
v_gene: TRBV19
j_gene: TRBJ1-2
CDR3nt: TGTGCCACCCGGGCGACGGGCCTCTATGGCTACACCTTC
CDR3aa: CATRATGLYGYTF

abundance: .
d_gene: TRBD1
v_gene: TRBV7-2
j_gene: TRBJ2-2
CDR3nt: TGTGCCAGCAGTTTACAGGGGACCGGGGAGCTGTTTTTT
CDR3aa: CASSLQGTGELFF

abundance: .
d_gene: TRBD1
v_gene: TRBV28
j_gene: TRBJ1-6
CDR3nt: TGTGCCAGCAGTCCCGGACAGGTTGGACGGAATTCACCCCTCCACTTT
CDR3aa: CASSPGQVGRNSPLHF

abundance: .
d_gene: .
v_gene: TRBV5-1
j_gene: TRBJ1-3
CDR3nt: TGCGCCAGCAGCTTGGCCTCGGGACCTGGAAACACCATATATTTT
CDR3aa: CASSLASGPGNTIYF

abundance: .
d_gene: .
v_gene: TRBV20-1
j_gene: TRBJ2-3
CDR3nt: TGCAGTGCCCCCGAGGAGGATACGCAGTATTTT
CDR3aa: CSAPEEDTQYF

abundance: few
d_gene: .
v_gene: TRBV19
j_gene: TRBJ1-1
CDR3nt: TGTGCCAGTAGTATAGAACTCGGTACGCGGGGGACTGAAGCTTTCTTT
CDR3aa: CASSIELGTRGTEAFF

abundance: .
d_gene: .
v_gene: TRBV6-5
j_gene: TRBJ1-5
CDR3nt: TGTGCCAGCAAGGGACCCAATCAGCCCCAGCATTTT
CDR3aa: CASKGPNQPQHF

abundance: .
d_gene: TRBD1
v_gene: TRBV3-1/TRBV3-2
j_gene: TRBJ2-7
CDR3nt: TGTGCCAGCAGCCGAGTTGGGACAGGCGCAACCTACGAGCAGTACTTC
CDR3aa: CASSRVGTGATYEQYF

abundance: .
d_gene: .
v_gene: TRBV15
j_gene: TRBJ1-4
CDR3nt: TGTGCCACCAGCAGACTTCCGGGTTCTAATGAAAAACTGTTTTTT
CDR3aa: CATSRLPGSNEKLFF

abundance: .
d_gene: TRBD1
v_gene: TRBV28
j_gene: TRBJ1-2
CDR3nt: TGTGCCATCGACAGGGGGATGAACTATGGCTACACCTTC
CDR3aa: CAIDRGMNYGYTF

abundance: few
d_gene: .
v_gene: TRBV19
j_gene: TRBJ1-1
CDR3nt: TGTGCCAGCAGGGATAGTCATTACACTGAAGCTTTCTTT
CDR3aa: CASRDSHYTEAFF

abundance: .
d_gene: TRBD1
v_gene: TRBV4-1
j_gene: TRBJ2-2
CDR3nt: TGCGCCAGCAGCCAAAAGATCCCGGGACAGGGGAACACCGGGGAGCTGTTTTTT
CDR3aa: CASSQKIPGQGNTGELFF

abundance: .
d_gene: TRBD2
v_gene: TRBV6-5
j_gene: TRBJ2-5
CDR3nt: TGTGCCAGCAGTTCCCTCCCCGGGGGGGCTGGGGAGACCCAGTACTTC
CDR3aa: CASSSLPGGAGETQYF

abundance: .
d_gene: .
v_gene: TRBV6-2/TRBV6-3
j_gene: TRBJ1-1
CDR3nt: TGTGCCAGCAGTGCGTTAACCGGGAGAGAAACTGAAGCTTTCTTT
CDR3aa: CASSALTGRETEAFF

abundance: once
d_gene: .
v_gene: TRBV13
j_gene: TRBJ1-1
CDR3nt: TGTGCCAGCAGCTTAGGCCTTGCAGGGGTGAGTACTGAAGCTTTCTTT
CDR3aa: CASSLGLAGVSTEAFF